The 25 T cell receptor beta chains listed next were all sequenced from one sample in a study of TIL therapy for anti-PD-1-resistant metastatic lung cancer. This was the immunoSEQ v3 assay. Here immunoSEQ multiplex PCR was the method, and the copy in TCRdb shows in-frame clones only, minus some. Altogether 55,000 to 65,000 clones are present, approximately 69% being singletons, with the ten largest covering less than 8%. The time point was: pre-treatment sample, taken before nivolumab and TIL therapy. Source: blood, taken at baseline. The source is a person between 25 and 79 years old with non-small cell lung cancer.

This sequence joins TRBV12-5 and TRBJ1-2, with D tentatively TRBD1 (6 bases). Trimming took off 2 bases at V and 8 bases at J, with 15 bases between the two ends. This CDR3 is 14 amino acids long. The germline V gene has CDR1 LGHNT and CDR2 FRNRAP. The CDR3 sequence is CASGLTSGAGGYTF. The CDR3 DNA follows: TGTGCTAGTGGTTTGACCTCAGGGGCTGGAGGCTACACCTTC.

This rearrangement joins TRBV10-2 to TRBJ2-6, with D hard to call. Germline V gene data show CDR1 as WSHSY and CDR2 as SAAADI. V shed 5 bases and J shed 1 base, with 6 bases lying between them. The CDR3 has 14 residues. CDR3 sequence (DNA): TGCGCCAGCAGTCCTCTGTCTGGGGCCAACGTCCTGACTTTC. This codes for CASSPLSGANVLTF.

This clone was picked up a small number of times. This rearrangement joins TRBV7-9 to TRBJ1-1; possibly TRBD1 for D (6 bases). Per the germline V gene, CDR1 is SEHNR and CDR2 is FQNEAQ (reference sequence). The CDR3 sequence is 14 residues long. The V end lost 6 bases, the J end lost 7 bases, and 18 bases lay between the germline ends. In DNA, the CDR3 is TGTGCCAGCAGTTCCCCCCACAGGGAAGGTGAAGCTTTCTTT. This encodes CASSSPHREGEAFF.

The chain joins TRBV7-9 to TRBJ1-4; 9 bases map to TRBD1. Germline V gives CDR1 SEHNR, CDR2 FQNEAQ (reference sequence). With 6 bases clipped from V and 8 bases from J, the junction kept 7 bases outside the gene matches. The CDR3 has 14 amino acids. The CDR3 DNA is TGTGCCAGCAGGTCGACAGGGGGTGGGGAAAAACTGTTTTTT. This sequence encodes CASRSTGGGEKLFF.

The V and J genes are TRBV7-2 and TRBJ2-3; D gene ambiguous. The CDR3 totals 13 residues. The V end was cut by 6 bases, the J end by 3 bases, with 10 bases between. The germline gives CDR1 SGHTA, CDR2 FQGNSA. The CDR3 DNA reads as TGTGCCAGCAGTATGGGTCCGACAGATACGCAGTATTTT. Its translation: CASSMGPTDTQYF. The complete variable domain, with remaining parts taken from reference TRBV7-2 and TRBJ2-3, reads GAGVSQSPSNKVTEKGKDVELRCDPISGHTALYWYRQSLGQGLEFLIYFQGNSAPDKSGLPSDRFSAERTGGSVSTLTIQRTQQEDSAVYLCASSMGPTDTQYFGPGTRLTVL.

This clone was seen a handful of times. The chain recombines TRBV16 with TRBJ1-5; D uncertain. CDR3 length: 12 residues. Germline loops: CDR1 KGHSY, CDR2 FQNENV. Trimming removed 0 bases from V and 7 bases from J, with 4 bases in between. The CDR3 DNA reads as TGTGCCAGCAGCCAATCGCCCCAGCCCCAGCATTTT. Residues: CASSQSPQPQHF.

The gene calls are TRBV19 and TRBJ1-5; 7 nucleotides align to TRBD1. The CDR3 loop spans 15 amino acids. CDR1 and CDR2 from the germline V gene are LNHDA and SQIVND (reference sequence). V lost 3 bases, J lost 3 bases, and 5 bases stayed unmatched. The CDR3 region is CASSITGEINQPQHF. For the CDR3, the DNA is TGTGCCAGTAGTATCACAGGGGAGATCAATCAGCCCCAGCATTTT.

CDR3 loop: CASSSSQRASTDTQYF. In DNA, the CDR3 is TGTGCCAGCAGCTCTAGCCAGCGAGCTAGCACAGATACGCAGTATTTT. The V call is TRBV13, the J call TRBJ2-3; tentatively, D is TRBD2 (5 bases). The CDR3 totals 16 residues. CDR1 is PRHDT, CDR2 FYEKMQ, per germline (reference sequence). V was cut by 4 bases and J by 0 bases, with 14 bases left in between. Filled out from reference TRBV13 and TRBJ2-3, the complete variable domain reads AAGVIQSPRHLIKEKRETATLKCYPIPRHDTVYWYQQGPGQDPQFLISFYEKMQSDKGSIPDRFSAQQFSDYHSELNMSSLELGDSALYFCASSSSQRASTDTQYFGPGTRLTVL.

This clone has only one observation. The CDR3 DNA is TGTGCCACCAGCAGAGGGGTTGGCACTGAAGCTTTCTTT. Translating gives CATSRGVGTEAFF. The chain recombines TRBV15 with TRBJ1-1; D gene ambiguous. The CDR3 is made up of 13 amino acids. The V end lost 1 base, the J end lost 4 bases, and 7 bases lay between the germline ends. In germline, CDR1 is LNHNV, CDR2 YYDKDF (reference sequence).

The rearrangement links TRBV6-1 to TRBJ1-2; 8 nucleotides line up with TRBD1. Germline values: CDR1 MNHNS, CDR2 SASEGT. V trimming: 6 bases; J trimming: 7 bases; junction bases outside the gene matches: 10. CDR3 length: 14 residues. DNA of the CDR3: TGTGCCAGCAGCCCCCCCGGACAGGGACGTGGCTACACCTTC. Protein product: CASSPPGQGRGYTF.

This clone rates as medium-sized. J is TRBJ1-1 and V is TRBV6-1; D is ambiguous. The CDR3 length is 14 residues. Trimming stripped 2 bases from V and 0 bases from J, with 7 bases between. CDR1 is MNHNS, CDR2 SASEGT, per germline. The CDR3 DNA reads as TGTGCCAGCAGTGAACAGCCTCTGAACACTGAAGCTTTCTTT. Protein: CASSEQPLNTEAFF.

The chain has TRBV11-3 and TRBJ2-1; TRBD1 agrees at 9 bases. There are 16 residues in the CDR3. The J segment lost 5 bases and the V segment lost 5 bases, leaving 10 bases of the junction unmatched. Germline values: CDR1 SGHNT, CDR2 YENEEA. CDR3 in amino acids: CASSPGGDRDNNEQFF. CDR3 coding DNA: TGTGCCAGCAGCCCCGGCGGGGACAGGGACAACAATGAGCAGTTCTTC.

This clone has more than one count but fewer than ten. The chain is built from TRBV5-4 and TRBJ2-5; D is perhaps TRBD2 (5 bases). Trimming cost V 4 bases and J 7 bases, with 11 bases left between them. Germline V CDR1 and CDR2: SGHNT, YYREEE (reference sequence). CDR3 length: 12 residues. The CDR3 region has the DNA TGTGCCAGCAGCCCGGGGATCGGGACCCAGTACTTC. This encodes CASSPGIGTQYF.

This clone was observed once. This chain connects TRBV27 to TRBJ1-2; possibly TRBD1 for D (5 bases). Trimming took off 5 bases at V and 8 bases at J, with 18 bases between the two ends. CDR3 length: 14 amino acids. Germline V lookup: CDR1 MNHEY, CDR2 SMNVEV (reference sequence). The CDR3, as DNA: TGTGCCAGCAGTCATAGGACGGGACTGAGAGGCTACACCTTC. Amino acids: CASSHRTGLRGYTF.

The gene calls are TRBV28 and TRBJ1-2, with D possibly TRBD1 on 6 matching bases. Trimming removed 5 bases at V and 1 base at J, with 23 bases between. The CDR3 runs 18 residues. Looked up from germline, CDR1 is MDHEN and CDR2 is SYDVKM. The CDR3 protein is CASSPIPLTGKDNYGYTF. In DNA, the CDR3 is TGTGCCAGCAGTCCCATTCCCCTTACAGGGAAGGATAACTATGGCTACACCTTC.

This clone was seen a single time. This sequence joins TRBV7-8 and TRBJ2-7, with 9 nucleotides matching TRBD1. Germline V CDR1 and CDR2: SGHVS, FQNEAQ. This CDR3 is 14 amino acids long. V gave up 5 bases and J gave up 6 bases; unmatched junction bases: 8. CDR3 in amino acids: CASSPGTGWGEQYF. CDR3 DNA sequence: TGTGCCAGCAGCCCCGGGACAGGGTGGGGCGAGCAGTACTTC.

The chain employs TRBV11-3 and TRBJ2-1; 11 bases agree with TRBD2. This CDR3 spans 16 amino acids. The germline V gene encodes CDR1 SGHNT and CDR2 YENEEA. With V trimmed by 3 bases and J by 5 bases, 6 bases remained unmatched. CDR3 amino acids: CASSFTIAGGNNEQFF. Written as DNA, the CDR3 is TGTGCCAGCAGCTTTACGATAGCGGGAGGGAACAATGAGCAGTTCTTC.

The chain joins TRBV7-2 to TRBJ2-5; the D is unclear. Germline V gene data show CDR1 as SGHTA and CDR2 as FQGNSA. The germline V and J ends were trimmed by 1 base and 5 bases, with 11 bases remaining between them. This CDR3 has 14 amino acids. The CDR3 spells CASSLEVTGETQYF. CDR3 nucleotide sequence: TGTGCCAGCAGCTTAGAAGTCACCGGGGAGACCCAGTACTTC.

The chain uses TRBV19 and TRBJ2-1; 12 positions match TRBD2. This CDR3 has 15 amino acids. Germline CDR1 LNHDA, CDR2 SQIVND (reference sequence). The trim removed 4 bases at V and 8 bases at J, leaving 6 bases unmatched. For the CDR3, the DNA is TGTGCCAGTAGTACACTAGCGGGGGGTGGGTATGAGCAGTTCTTC. This gives the protein CASSTLAGGGYEQFF.

This rearrangement joins TRBV6-5 to TRBJ1-5, with D possibly being TRBD1 (6 bases). Germline-derived CDR1 and CDR2 are MNHEY and SVGAGI. This CDR3 region has 15 residues. Trimming cost V 5 bases and J 3 bases, with 14 bases left between them. CDR3 amino acids: CASSSKQGVNQPQHF. Here the CDR3 DNA reads TGTGCCAGCAGTAGCAAACAGGGAGTCAATCAGCCCCAGCATTTT.

V gene TRBV6-1 combines with J gene TRBJ2-7; D is perhaps TRBD1 or TRBD2 (6 bases each). Trimming pared 5 bases from V and 7 bases from J, leaving 15 bases between. There are 13 residues in the CDR3. Per the germline V gene, CDR1 is MNHNS and CDR2 is SASEGT. DNA of the CDR3: TGTGCCAGCAGTTTGGAAAAGGGGGGTGAGCAGTACTTC. It yields the protein CASSLEKGGEQYF.

The chain employs TRBV30 and TRBJ1-4, with D uncertain. Trimming left V 7 bases short and J 5 bases short, with 14 bases between. The CDR3 has 13 residues. CDR1 is GTSNPN and CDR2 is SVGIG in the germline V gene (reference sequence). The CDR3 DNA reads TGTGCCTTCGAGTGGATCGTGAATGAAAAACTGTTTTTT. Translated, it gives CAFEWIVNEKLFF.

This clone was recorded a few times. V gene TRBV18 combines with J gene TRBJ2-7; 7 bases map to TRBD1. The ends lost 5 bases at V and 6 bases at J; junction bases unmatched: 7. Per the germline V gene, CDR1 is KGHSH and CDR2 is LQKENI. This CDR3 has 13 residues. The CDR3 protein is CASSETQGFEQYF. CDR3 DNA sequence: TGTGCCAGCTCAGAGACACAGGGGTTCGAGCAGTACTTC.

The CDR3, as DNA: TGTGCCAGTAGTTTCAGCGGGACTCGCACAGATACGCAGTATTTT. It specifies CASSFSGTRTDTQYF. This rearrangement joins TRBV19 to TRBJ2-3; TRBD2 matches at 7 bases. Germline CDR1 LNHDA, CDR2 SQIVND (reference sequence). This CDR3 is built from 15 residues. The V and J ends lost 5 bases and 1 base, in that order; junction bases with no gene match: 6. The variable domain in full, completed from reference TRBV19 and TRBJ2-3, reads DGGITQSPKYLFRKEGQNVTLSCEQNLNHDAMYWYRQDPGQGLRLIYYSQIVNDFQKGDIAEGYSVSREKKESFPLTVTSAQKNPTAFYLCASSFSGTRTDTQYFGPGTRLTVL.

V is TRBV5-1 and J is TRBJ2-5, with 10 bases that match TRBD1. J lost 3 bases, V lost 4 bases, and 3 bases had no gene match. Looked up from germline, CDR1 is SGHRS and CDR2 is YFSETQ. CDR3 length: 14 amino acids. CDR3 nucleotides: TGCGCCAGCAGCCTGGGGACAGGGGAAGAGACCCAGTACTTC. Translation gives CASSLGTGEETQYF.